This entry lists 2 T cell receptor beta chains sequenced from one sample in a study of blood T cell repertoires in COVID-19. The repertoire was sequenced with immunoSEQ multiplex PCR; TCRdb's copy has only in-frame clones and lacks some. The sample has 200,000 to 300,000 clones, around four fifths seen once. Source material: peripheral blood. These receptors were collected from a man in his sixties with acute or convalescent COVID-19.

This CDR3 is CAISRLASQTDTQYF. CDR3 DNA sequence: TGTGCCATCAGTAGACTAGCGAGCCAGACGGATACGCAGTATTTT. The V and J genes are TRBV10-3 and TRBJ2-3, with TRBD2 matching 8 bases. The J segment lost 6 bases and the V segment lost 5 bases, leaving 10 bases of the junction unmatched. CDR3 size: 15 residues. The germline V gene encodes CDR1 ENHRY and CDR2 SYGVKD.

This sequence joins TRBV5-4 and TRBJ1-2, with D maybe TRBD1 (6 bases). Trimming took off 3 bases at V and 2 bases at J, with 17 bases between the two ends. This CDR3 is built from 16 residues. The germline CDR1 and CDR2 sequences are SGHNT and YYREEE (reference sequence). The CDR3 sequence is CASSSGGGLGNYGYTF. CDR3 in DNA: TGTGCCAGCAGCTCGGGAGGGGGGCTTGGGAACTATGGCTACACCTTC.